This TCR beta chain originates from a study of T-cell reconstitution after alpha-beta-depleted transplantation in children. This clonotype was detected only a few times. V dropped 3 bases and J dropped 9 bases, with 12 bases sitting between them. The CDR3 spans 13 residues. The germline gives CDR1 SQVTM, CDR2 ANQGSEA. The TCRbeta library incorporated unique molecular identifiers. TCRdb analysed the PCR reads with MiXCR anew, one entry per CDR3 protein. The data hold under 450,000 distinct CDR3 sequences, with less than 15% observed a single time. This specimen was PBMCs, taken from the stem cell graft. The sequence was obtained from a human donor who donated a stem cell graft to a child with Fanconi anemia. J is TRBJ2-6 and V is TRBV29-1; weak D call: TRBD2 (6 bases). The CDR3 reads CSVERGSYNVLTF. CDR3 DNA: TGCAGCGTTGAGCGGGGAAGTTACAACGTCCTGACTTTC. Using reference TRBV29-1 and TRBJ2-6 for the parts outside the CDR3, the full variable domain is SAVISQKPSRDICQRGTSLTIQCQVDSQVTMMFWYRQQPGQSLTLIATANQGSEATYESGFVIDKFPISRPNLTFSTLTVSNMSPEDSSIYLCSVERGSYNVLTFGAGSRLTVL.